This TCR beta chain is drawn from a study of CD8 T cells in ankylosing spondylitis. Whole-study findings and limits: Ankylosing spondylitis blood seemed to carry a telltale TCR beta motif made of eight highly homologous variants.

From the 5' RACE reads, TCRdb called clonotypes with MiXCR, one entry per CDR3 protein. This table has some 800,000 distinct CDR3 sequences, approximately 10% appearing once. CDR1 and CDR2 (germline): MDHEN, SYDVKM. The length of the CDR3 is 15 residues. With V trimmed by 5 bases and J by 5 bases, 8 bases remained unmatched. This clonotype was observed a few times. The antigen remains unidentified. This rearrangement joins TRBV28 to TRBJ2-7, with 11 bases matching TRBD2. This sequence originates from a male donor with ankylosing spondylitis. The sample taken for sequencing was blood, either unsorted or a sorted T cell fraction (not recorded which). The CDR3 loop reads CASSPYSGRADEQYF. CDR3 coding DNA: TGTGCCAGCAGTCCGTATAGCGGGAGGGCGGACGAGCAGTACTTC.